Here is one T cell receptor (beta chain) with its context. The antigen remains undetermined. Other nucleotide sequences in the sample specify the same CDR3. J was trimmed by 0 bases and V by 3 bases; bases with no gene match: 2. Germline CDR1 and CDR2: SGHRS and YFSETQ. This CDR3 comprises 15 residues. In each case, RNA was isolated and then reverse transcribed into cDNA as the sequencing template. Measured with immunoSEQ multiplex PCR; TCRdb has only the in-frame clones, and not every one. The sample records about 270,000 clones, approximately 60% being singletons. Documented treatment: oral pan-JAK inhibitor, 5-10 mg twice daily. From alopecia areata patients, lesional scalp punch biopsies and peripheral blood were collected. The record originates from a study of CD8+ T cells in alopecia areata. The study's findings and limits: On tofacitinib, scalp clonality and expanded CD8+ clones among top 100 fell significantly. Scalp samples also yield sequences from resident alphabeta T cells of normal skin. For lesional scalp, especially alopecia totalis/universalis, clonality was higher than in normal scalp.

This receptor was identified in a human donor with alopecia areata. The chain joins TRBV5-1 to TRBJ2-1, with 8 bases that match TRBD1. The sample in question was CD4+ T cells sorted from blood, obtained around week 54, from a patient treated with tofacitinib. As DNA, the CDR3 is TGCGCCAGCAGCTCAACAGGGGGCTCCTACAATGAGCAGTTCTTC. Amino acid sequence: CASSSTGGSYNEQFF.